This TCR beta chain appears in the sequencing data of a study of T cell responses to AZD1222 COVID-19 vaccine. Study-wide results and limits: Clonal diversity was possibly underestimated, and the donors were mostly white British, with more females.

The ends were cut back, 0 bases at V and 9 bases at J, with 3 bases in the middle. CDR3 length: 11 amino acids. Germline loops: CDR1 LNHNV, CDR2 YYDKDF (reference sequence). Profiling relied on immunoSEQ multiplex PCR, and the TCRdb table lists in-frame clones only, not all of them. The table lists roughly 160,000 clones, around 85% of them singletons. This clone was found a few times. The antigen is unknown. The gene calls are TRBV15 and TRBJ2-1, with D hard to call. The TCR was taken from an adult who received the AZD1222 COVID-19 vaccine. The material sequenced was peripheral blood, taken 28 days after the second AZD1222 dose. In DNA, the CDR3 is TGTGCCACCAGCAGAGACCTTGAGCAGTTCTTC. This translates into CATSRDLEQFF.